These 20 T cell receptor beta chains originate from one sample sequenced in a study of neurological immune-mediated disorders. TCRdb itself ran the 5' RACE reads through MiXCR, one entry per CDR3 protein. The sample lists about 46,000 distinct CDR3 sequences, approximately 3% occurring once. Material for sequencing was PBMCs. These receptors originate from a woman aged 50 to 60 with multiple sclerosis.

This chain links TRBV7-2 with TRBJ2-5, with TRBD2 matching 7 bases. V lost 4 bases to trimming and J lost 2 bases; unmatched junction nucleotides: 7. The germline V gene has CDR1 SGHTA and CDR2 FQGNSA. CDR3 length: 15 amino acids. Here the CDR3 reads CASSSSGPPQETQYF. CDR3 DNA: TGTGCCAGCAGCTCTAGCGGACCTCCGCAAGAGACCCAGTACTTC.

At least ten counts were recorded for this clonotype. The V and J genes are TRBV20-1 and TRBJ2-1; TRBD2 aligns across 14 bases. There are 15 residues in the CDR3. V shed 3 bases and J 5 bases; nucleotides not matched to a gene: 3. The germline gives CDR1 DFQATT, CDR2 SNEGSKA (reference sequence). DNA of the CDR3: TGCAGTGCTAGCCCGGGACTAGCGGGAGACAATGAGCAGTTCTTC. Translated: CSASPGLAGDNEQFF.

In this sample, this clonotype turned up many times. The V call is TRBV5-1, the J call TRBJ2-7, with D perhaps matching TRBD2 (6 bases). This CDR3 has 21 residues. Germline V gives CDR1 SGHRS, CDR2 YFSETQ. Between the trimmed V and J ends, which lost 5 bases and 6 bases, there was a span of 39 bases. In nucleotides, the CDR3 is TGCGCCAGCAGGCAAATGCCGACTAGTCTTCGAGGGAGAGGCATTCGGGCCGAGCAGTACTTC. It yields the protein CASRQMPTSLRGRGIRAEQYF.

This clonotype was recorded at least ten times. The V call is TRBV20-1, the J call TRBJ1-1, with D possibly being TRBD1 (5 bases). The V gene lost 0 bases and the J gene lost 5 bases, with 13 bases spanning the gap. Germline values: CDR1 DFQATT, CDR2 SNEGSKA (reference sequence). The CDR3 has 14 amino acids. This chain's CDR3 is CSARDWQGYTEAFF. CDR3 bases: TGCAGTGCTAGAGATTGGCAGGGTTATACTGAAGCTTTCTTT.

This clonotype was seen ten or more times. The chain couples TRBV7-9 to TRBJ2-3, with TRBD1 as a possible D gene (6 bases). Looked up from germline, CDR1 is SEHNR and CDR2 is FQNEAQ (reference sequence). This CDR3 is built from 13 residues. The V gene lost 5 bases and the J gene lost 3 bases, with 9 bases spanning the gap. Here the CDR3 DNA reads TGTGCCAGCAGCCTCGGACAGACAGATACGCAGTATTTT. Protein: CASSLGQTDTQYF.

This clonotype was recorded at least ten times. V is TRBV20-1 and J is TRBJ2-2, with 10 bases identical to TRBD2. Trimming removed 1 base from V and 4 bases from J; junction bases left unmatched: 6. Germline V gene data show CDR1 as DFQATT and CDR2 as SNEGSKA (reference sequence). This CDR3 has 16 amino acids. CDR3 sequence (DNA): TGCAGTGCTAGAGGGACTAGCGGCGTGACCACCGGGGAGCTGTTTTTT. It specifies CSARGTSGVTTGELFF.

This clonotype occurred many times. The rearrangement links TRBV29-1 to TRBJ2-7; D is unresolved. Deletions cut 1 base from V and 6 bases from J, with 19 bases between. The CDR3 has 15 amino acids. Germline V gene lookup returns CDR1 SQVTM and CDR2 ANQGSEA. As DNA, the CDR3 is TGCAGCGTTGAAGCTCCAGGATCTGTGATAACCGAGCAGTACTTC. Amino acids: CSVEAPGSVITEQYF.

This clonotype was observed at least ten times. This rearrangement joins TRBV3-1 to TRBJ2-7; D assignment may be TRBD1 or TRBD2 (5 bases each). This CDR3 is built from 12 residues. Germline assignment: CDR1 LGHDT and CDR2 YNNKEL (reference sequence). V shed 4 bases and J shed 6 bases, with 10 bases lying between them. CDR3 sequence (DNA): TGTGCCAGCAGCCGCGGTGGGGGCGAGCAGTACTTC. It yields the protein CASSRGGGEQYF.

At least ten counts were recorded for this clonotype. This sequence joins TRBV10-3 and TRBJ2-1; D gene uncertain. V gave up 3 bases and J gave up 4 bases, with 1 base separating them. The CDR3 runs 11 residues. The germline gives CDR1 ENHRY, CDR2 SYGVKD. This CDR3 is CAISDYNEQFF. In DNA, the CDR3 is TGTGCCATCAGTGATTACAATGAGCAGTTCTTC.

This clonotype appeared many times. CDR3: CASSVLTGSYNEQFF. The CDR3 DNA follows: TGTGCCAGCAGCGTTCTGACAGGGTCCTACAATGAGCAGTTCTTC. V and J are TRBV9 and TRBJ2-1, with 7 bases lining up with TRBD1. The CDR3 has 15 amino acids. Germline CDR1 and CDR2: SGDLS and YYNGEE. The V gene end was trimmed by 2 bases and the J gene end by 1 base; junction bases not matched to a gene: 3. Using reference TRBV9 and TRBJ2-1 for the parts outside the CDR3, the full variable domain is DSGVTQTPKHLITATGQRVTLRCSPRSGDLSVYWYQQSLDQGLQFLIQYYNGEERAKGNILERFSAQQFPDLHSELNLSSLELGDSALYFCASSVLTGSYNEQFFGPGTRLTVL.

This clonotype has ten or more counts. This sequence joins TRBV5-1 and TRBJ2-1; the D gene is possibly TRBD2 (5 bases). The CDR3 has 16 amino acids. Per germline, CDR1 SGHRS and CDR2 YFSETQ. Trimming took 4 bases from V and 5 from J, leaving 19 bases between them. CDR3 loop: CASSPDRAGGNNEQFF. The DNA for the CDR3 is TGCGCCAGCAGCCCGGACCGGGCGGGTGGGAACAATGAGCAGTTCTTC.

A remark on this clonotype: It may be a read error: a sequence one base away is much more abundant. The gene calls are TRBV20-1 and TRBJ1-6; D is perhaps TRBD1 (6 bases). The CDR3 runs to 16 residues. In germline, CDR1 is DFQATT, CDR2 SNEGSKA (reference sequence). The CDR3 spells CSARDRLGGDNSHLHF. The CDR3 DNA is TGCAGTGCTAGAGATCGGTTAGGGGGTGATAATTCACACCTCCACTTT.

This clonotype was detected many times. The chain employs TRBV5-6 and TRBJ2-5; D is perhaps TRBD2 (6 bases). V was shortened by 6 bases and J by 4 bases, with 16 bases between the two germline ends. Germline-derived CDR1 and CDR2 are SGHDT and YYEEEE. The CDR3 covers 14 residues. CDR3 nucleotide sequence: TGTGCCAGCAACTCATGGGGGGTCGGAGAGACCCAGTACTTC. This gives the protein CASNSWGVGETQYF.

Regarding this clonotype: One end of the junction varies from germline; a read error may be responsible. J is TRBJ1-1 and V is TRBV10-1; D ambiguous. Germline V gene lookup returns CDR1 WNHNN and CDR2 SYGVQD (reference sequence). The CDR3 runs 13 residues. CDR3 nucleotides: TGCACCAGCAGCAGAGAAGAGAGCACTGAAGCTTTCTTT. Encoded protein: CTSSREESTEAFF.

This clonotype was detected many times. The V gene is TRBV5-1, the J gene TRBJ1-1; 12 bases agree with TRBD1. Per germline, CDR1 SGHRS and CDR2 YFSETQ. The CDR3 consists of 18 residues. Trimming took 2 bases from V and 4 from J; bases not matched to a gene: 12. CDR3 in amino acids: CASSLFGTGGAGSTEAFF. The CDR3 nucleotides are TGCGCCAGCAGCTTATTCGGGACAGGGGGCGCCGGGAGCACTGAAGCTTTCTTT.

This clonotype showed up many times. The genes are TRBV10-2 and TRBJ2-5; 13 bases line up with TRBD2. J was trimmed by 13 bases and V by 8 bases; bases with no gene match: 10. Germline CDR1 and CDR2: WSHSY and SAAADI. This CDR3 is 13 amino acids long. This CDR3 reads CASRRTSGGAPYF. The CDR3 DNA follows: TGCGCCAGCCGGAGGACTAGCGGGGGCGCCCCGTACTTC.

Many counts were recorded for this clonotype. V gene TRBV5-1 combines with J gene TRBJ1-1, with D unclear. V was shortened by 5 bases and J by 1 base, with 9 bases between the two germline ends. The germline V gene has CDR1 SGHRS and CDR2 YFSETQ. The CDR3 runs to 13 residues. This CDR3 reads CASRKGENTEAFF. As DNA, the CDR3 is TGCGCCAGCAGAAAAGGCGAGAACACTGAAGCTTTCTTT.

This clonotype was observed at least ten times. The chain combines TRBV18 with TRBJ2-3; 7 bases are shared with TRBD1. The CDR3 loop spans 15 amino acids. The trim removed 3 bases at V and 2 bases at J, leaving 5 bases unmatched. Germline CDR1 reads KGHSH; CDR2 reads LQKENI. This CDR3 reads CASSPLDRDTDTQYF. CDR3 DNA sequence: TGTGCCAGCTCACCCCTTGACAGGGACACAGATACGCAGTATTTT. The entire variable domain, with the rest obtained from reference TRBV18 and TRBJ2-3, is as follows: NAGVMQNPRHLVRRRGQEARLRCSPMKGHSHVYWYRQLPEEGLKFMVYLQKENIIDESGMPKERFSAEFPKEGPSILRIQQVVRGDSAAYFCASSPLDRDTDTQYFGPGTRLTVL.

Ten or more counts support this clonotype. This chain joins TRBV7-9 and TRBJ2-7; D gene uncertain. The CDR3 runs to 16 residues. Trimming pared 6 bases from V and 2 bases from J, leaving 20 bases between. The germline gives CDR1 SEHNR, CDR2 FQNEAQ (reference sequence). CDR3 coding DNA: TGTGCCAGCAGTTCCGAGCAGTCCCATCGCCCCTACGAGCAGTACTTC. This sequence encodes CASSSEQSHRPYEQYF.

This clonotype was recorded at least ten times. The V call is TRBV7-2, the J call TRBJ2-2; D remains unclear. Trimming pared 1 base from V and 2 bases from J, leaving 11 bases between. The germline CDR1 and CDR2 sequences are SGHTA and FQGNSA. This CDR3 has 16 residues. CDR3 sequence (DNA): TGTGCCAGCAGCTTAGTGGGGTCCGAAAACACCGGGGAGCTGTTTTTT. This gives the protein CASSLVGSENTGELFF. Together with reference TRBV7-2 and TRBJ2-2, the CDR3 gives the full variable domain: GAGVSQSPSNKVTEKGKDVELRCDPISGHTALYWYRQSLGQGLEFLIYFQGNSAPDKSGLPSDRFSAERTGGSVSTLTIQRTQQEDSAVYLCASSLVGSENTGELFFGEGSRLTVL.